These T cell receptor beta chains were read from a single sample in a study of blood T cell repertoires in COVID-19. Profiled with immunoSEQ multiplex PCR; TCRdb holds only in-frame clones, not every one. The table lists 150,000 to 200,000 clones, about 85% of them singletons, with around 6% in the top ten. Sequenced input: peripheral blood. These TCRs come from a woman aged 40-49 years with COVID-19, enrolled during active disease. CDR3s include the opening cysteine and the closing phenylalanine or tryptophan. Fields, in order: J gene, clone size, V gene, D gene, CDR3 DNA, CDR3 protein. A D gene is named only where the DNA matches it firmly. Clone size is shown for a subset of rows, as once, few, many or a class of expanded clone.

j_call: TRBJ1-1
clone_size: -
v_call: TRBV4-1
d_call: -
cdr3_nt: TGCGCCAGCAGCCAAGGACAGGCTTTGAACACTGAAGCTTTCTTT
cdr3_aa: CASSQGQALNTEAFF

j_call: TRBJ2-1
clone_size: -
v_call: TRBV19
d_call: TRBD2
cdr3_nt: TGTGCCAGTAGTAATAGCGGGAGCTACAATGAGCAGTTCTTC
cdr3_aa: CASSNSGSYNEQFF

j_call: TRBJ1-5
clone_size: -
v_call: TRBV4-1
d_call: TRBD1
cdr3_nt: TGCGCCAGCAGCCAAGATCGACGACAGGGGGCCGCTCAGCCCCAGCATTTT
cdr3_aa: CASSQDRRQGAAQPQHF

j_call: TRBJ1-2
clone_size: -
v_call: TRBV4-1
d_call: -
cdr3_nt: TGCGCCAGCAGCCAAGATCTAAGAGGGTATGGCTACACCTTC
cdr3_aa: CASSQDLRGYGYTF

j_call: TRBJ2-1
clone_size: -
v_call: TRBV19
d_call: TRBD2
cdr3_nt: TGTGCCAGTAGTAAACTAGCGGGAGGCGACAATGAGCAGTTCTTC
cdr3_aa: CASSKLAGGDNEQFF

j_call: TRBJ2-2
clone_size: -
v_call: TRBV11-2
d_call: TRBD1
cdr3_nt: TGTGCCAGCAGTCCTAGGACAGGGGGATTTTCTAACACCGGGGAGCTGTTTTTT
cdr3_aa: CASSPRTGGFSNTGELFF

j_call: TRBJ2-2
clone_size: once
v_call: TRBV19
d_call: -
cdr3_nt: TGTGCCAGTAGTATAGAGGGCAACACCGGGGAGCTGTTTTTT
cdr3_aa: CASSIEGNTGELFF

j_call: TRBJ2-3
clone_size: -
v_call: TRBV5-1
d_call: -
cdr3_nt: TGCGCCAGCTTTAAGGGCGGGGGCAGCACAGATACGCAGTATTTT
cdr3_aa: CASFKGGGSTDTQYF

j_call: TRBJ2-7
clone_size: -
v_call: TRBV7-9
d_call: -
cdr3_nt: TGTGCCAGCAGCTTAGGGCCAGTCTACGAGCAGTACTTC
cdr3_aa: CASSLGPVYEQYF

j_call: TRBJ2-3
clone_size: -
v_call: TRBV4-2
d_call: -
cdr3_nt: TGTGCCAGCAGCCAAGATCGCCGGGGCACAGATACGCAGTATTTT
cdr3_aa: CASSQDRRGTDTQYF

j_call: TRBJ1-4
clone_size: -
v_call: TRBV9
d_call: TRBD1
cdr3_nt: TGTGCCAGCAGCGATCAACAGGGGATGGCTGAAAAACTGTTTTTT
cdr3_aa: CASSDQQGMAEKLFF

j_call: TRBJ1-4
clone_size: -
v_call: TRBV5-1
d_call: -
cdr3_nt: TGCGCCAGCAGCTTGACAGCGGCTGAAAAACTGTTTTTT
cdr3_aa: CASSLTAAEKLFF

j_call: TRBJ2-3
clone_size: -
v_call: TRBV11-3
d_call: -
cdr3_nt: TGTGCCAGCAGCCGCGGTTTCGGGGATCCCACAGATACGCAGTATTTT
cdr3_aa: CASSRGFGDPTDTQYF

j_call: TRBJ2-3
clone_size: -
v_call: TRBV9
d_call: -
cdr3_nt: TGTGCCAGCAGCGTAACTAGATCAGATACGCAGTATTTT
cdr3_aa: CASSVTRSDTQYF

j_call: TRBJ1-6
clone_size: -
v_call: TRBV3-1/TRBV3-2
d_call: TRBD1
cdr3_nt: TGTGCCAGCAGCCAAAGATGGGGAGACAGGGGTTCACCCCTCCACTTT
cdr3_aa: CASSQRWGDRGSPLHF

j_call: TRBJ2-7
clone_size: -
v_call: TRBV6-2/TRBV6-3
d_call: TRBD1
cdr3_nt: TGTGCCAGCAGTCGATCGGGACAGGGAAGGTACGAGCAGTACTTC
cdr3_aa: CASSRSGQGRYEQYF

j_call: TRBJ2-7
clone_size: once
v_call: TRBV18
d_call: -
cdr3_nt: TGTGCCAGCTCTGAAGGGGGTAGCTCCTACGAGCAGTACTTC
cdr3_aa: CASSEGGSSYEQYF

j_call: TRBJ2-7
clone_size: -
v_call: TRBV18
d_call: TRBD2
cdr3_nt: TGTGCCAGCTCACCAACTAGCGGGAGGAAAAACGAGCAGTACTTC
cdr3_aa: CASSPTSGRKNEQYF